The 14 T cell receptor beta chains listed next were all sequenced from one sample in a study of early T cells in non-severe SARS-CoV-2 infection. TCRdb used MiXCR to reprocess the 5' RACE reads, holding one entry per CDR3 protein. The sample has 84,000 or so distinct CDR3 sequences, around 10% seen once; the top ten hold over 2%. Material for sequencing was whole blood. The origin of the receptors is an adult who was a healthcare worker with PCR-confirmed SARS-CoV-2 infection or an uninfected control (not recorded which).

The CDR3 DNA reads TGTGCCAGCAGCCAAATGAGGGGGAGCACTGAAGCTTTCTTT. Residues: CASSQMRGSTEAFF. This sequence joins TRBV3-1 and TRBJ1-1; a weak D match, TRBD1 (6 bases). The CDR3 extends over 14 amino acids. Trimming left V 2 bases short and J 4 bases short, with 11 bases between. Germline-derived CDR1 and CDR2 are LGHDT and YNNKEL (reference sequence).

The J gene is TRBJ2-7, the V gene TRBV11-3; D assignment may be TRBD1 or TRBD2 (6 bases each). Trimming pared 8 bases from V and 4 bases from J, leaving 15 bases between. Germline assignment: CDR1 SGHNT and CDR2 YENEEA. The CDR3 extends over 13 amino acids. In DNA form, the CDR3 reads TGTGCCAGCGATTCCGGGGGCGAGTACGAGCAGTACTTC. Protein: CASDSGGEYEQYF. The whole variable domain, remainder taken from reference TRBV11-3 and TRBJ2-7, is EAGVVQSPRYKIIEKKQPVAFWCNPISGHNTLYWYLQNLGQGPELLIRYENEEAVDDSQLPKDRFSAERLKGVDSTLKIQPAELGDSAVYLCASDSGGEYEQYFGPGTRLTVT.

This clonotype is classed as medium-sized (0.01 to 0.1%). V gene TRBV29-1 combines with J gene TRBJ2-5, with D perhaps matching TRBD1 (6 bases). V lost 6 bases and J lost 1, with 12 bases in between. The CDR3 loop spans 13 amino acids. Germline assignment: CDR1 SQVTM and CDR2 ANQGSEA. CDR3 sequence (DNA): TGCAGCGTCCCAGGGGCATCCCAAGAGACCCAGTACTTC. This codes for CSVPGASQETQYF. Full variable domain (remainder filled in from reference TRBV29-1 and TRBJ2-5): SAVISQKPSRDICQRGTSLTIQCQVDSQVTMMFWYRQQPGQSLTLIATANQGSEATYESGFVIDKFPISRPNLTFSTLTVSNMSPEDSSIYLCSVPGASQETQYFGPGTRLLVL.

The V call is TRBV29-1, the J call TRBJ1-2; D is perhaps TRBD1 (5 bases). V lost 4 bases and J lost 6, with 12 bases in between. This CDR3 comprises 12 residues. Germline V gene lookup returns CDR1 SQVTM and CDR2 ANQGSEA. Here the CDR3 DNA reads TGCAGCGTTGGGGAGGGGTTAGATGGCTACACCTTC. It yields the protein CSVGEGLDGYTF.

This clonotype turned up a few times. The V and J genes are TRBV12-3 or TRBV12-4 and TRBJ2-1; 7 bases agree with TRBD2. The CDR3 covers 14 residues. Losses at the gene ends were 4 bases for V and 8 bases for J; bases not matched to a gene: 8. As DNA, the CDR3 is TGTGCCAGCAGTTCCGGCGGGAGTGGCGATGAGCAGTTCTTC. Translated, it gives CASSSGGSGDEQFF.

V gene TRBV12-3 or TRBV12-4 combines with J gene TRBJ2-5; possible D gene TRBD2, 6 bases. V was clipped by 2 bases and J by 4 bases, with 14 bases between them. The CDR3 covers 15 residues. The CDR3 region is CASSLSGREGETQYF. CDR3 DNA: TGTGCCAGCAGTTTATCTGGGCGGGAAGGAGAGACCCAGTACTTC.

This clonotype was seen at least ten times. This chain joins TRBV5-5 and TRBJ2-7, with TRBD1 matching 7 bases. The V segment lost 2 bases and the J segment 7 bases; nucleotides outside the gene matches: 12. The CDR3 has 15 residues. Germline V gene sequence: CDR1 SGHKS, CDR2 YYEKEE (reference sequence). For the CDR3, the DNA is TGTGCCAGCAGCTTAGACAGGGTCCGGGGCGCTGAGCAGTACTTC. It codes for CASSLDRVRGAEQYF.

This clonotype was counted many times. V usage is TRBV5-4 and J usage is TRBJ2-1; D might be TRBD2 (5 bases). Germline loops: CDR1 SGHNT, CDR2 YYREEE (reference sequence). There are 13 residues in the CDR3. Trimming cost V 2 bases and J 6 bases, with 9 bases left between them. Here the CDR3 DNA reads TGTGCCAGCAGCTTAAAGCGGCTCAATGAGCAGTTCTTC. This codes for CASSLKRLNEQFF.

This sequence joins TRBV13 and TRBJ2-1, with D perhaps matching TRBD1 or TRBD2 (5 bases each). This CDR3 spans 16 amino acids. Trimming left V 5 bases short and J 7 bases short, with 21 bases between. Germline V gene lookup returns CDR1 PRHDT and CDR2 FYEKMQ (reference sequence). The CDR3 nucleotides are TGTGCCAGCAGCCCGCCCTCAGGGCTTACGGGGAATGAGCAGTTCTTC. Translation gives CASSPPSGLTGNEQFF.

In this sample, this clonotype turned up a few times. The rearrangement uses TRBV9 and TRBJ2-5; D remains ambiguous. In germline, CDR1 is SGDLS, CDR2 YYNGEE. The V end was cut by 1 base, the J end by 5 bases, with 9 bases between. The CDR3 length is 13 residues. The CDR3 region has the DNA TGTGCCAGCAGCGTAAAAGGGCGGGAGACCCAGTACTTC. This encodes CASSVKGRETQYF.

This clonotype has only a few counts. The J gene is TRBJ2-6, the V gene TRBV11-3; D ambiguous. Looked up from germline, CDR1 is SGHNT and CDR2 is YENEEA. The CDR3 is 15 amino acids. Trimming took 8 bases from V and 3 from J, leaving 14 bases between them. The CDR3 loop reads CASVLQRGGANVLTF. The CDR3 bases are TGTGCCAGCGTCCTCCAGCGAGGTGGGGCCAACGTCCTGACTTTC.

V and J are TRBV10-3 and TRBJ2-7, with D perhaps TRBD1 or TRBD2 (6 bases each). The CDR3 spans 12 residues. V lost 11 bases, J lost 3 bases, and 14 bases lay in between. CDR1 is ENHRY, CDR2 SYGVKD, per germline. Here the CDR3 DNA reads TGTGCCCAAAGCAAGGGGGGCTACGAGCAGTACTTC. Translating it yields CAQSKGGYEQYF.

This clonotype was counted a few times. The CDR3 loop reads CASSPTEKQPQHF. The CDR3 DNA is TGTGCCAGCAGCCCCACGGAGAAACAGCCCCAGCATTTT. The V gene is TRBV9, the J gene TRBJ1-5; D gene ambiguous. The CDR3 consists of 13 residues. V was trimmed by 4 bases and J by 7 bases, leaving 12 bases between them. Per germline, CDR1 SGDLS and CDR2 YYNGEE.

There are a few counts of this clonotype. V and J are TRBV29-1 and TRBJ1-6; D remains ambiguous. The V gene's germline CDR1 is SQVTM and CDR2 ANQGSEA. V lost 3 bases, J lost 14 bases, and 11 bases lay in between. This CDR3 is built from 11 residues. The CDR3 DNA sequence: TGCAGCGTTGACCGAGAGGGTACCCTCCACTTT. The encoded protein is CSVDREGTLHF.